Below are 14 T cell receptor beta chains sequenced from a single sample in a study of siplizumab effects on memory and regulatory T cells. The data were produced by immunoSEQ multiplex PCR, yet TCRdb's version contains in-frame clones alone and is incomplete. The data contain about 120,000 clones, 90% to 95% of them singletons. Material: non-Treg CD4+ T cells sorted from blood. These receptor sequences come from a human donor in good health.

V usage is TRBV7-2 and J usage is TRBJ2-1; D gene unclear. The germline V and J ends were trimmed by 5 bases and 5 bases, with 7 bases remaining between them. The CDR3 length is 12 residues. Germline V CDR1 and CDR2: SGHTA, FQGNSA. CDR3: CASSLSHNEQFF. CDR3 bases: TGTGCCAGCAGCCTTAGCCACAATGAGCAGTTCTTC.

The chain is built from TRBV27 and TRBJ2-1, with 10 positions matching TRBD2. The CDR3 consists of 16 residues. With 5 bases clipped from V and 8 bases from J, the junction kept 12 bases outside the gene matches. The germline CDR1 and CDR2 sequences are MNHEY and SMNVEV (reference sequence). The CDR3 DNA reads TGTGCCAGCAGTAGAAGCTTAGCGGGAGGTCGGGATGAGCAGTTCTTC. This codes for CASSRSLAGGRDEQFF.

The chain is built from TRBV18 and TRBJ2-6; a weak D match, TRBD1 (5 bases). V was shortened by 4 bases and J by 0 bases, with 10 bases between the two germline ends. From germline, CDR1 is KGHSH and CDR2 LQKENI. The CDR3 length is 16 residues. This CDR3 is CASSLGRDSGANVLTF. The CDR3 DNA follows: TGTGCCAGCTCACTTGGCAGGGACTCTGGGGCCAACGTCCTGACTTTC.

The CDR3 sequence: CASSLQKDPTYEQYF. DNA of the CDR3: TGTGCCAGCAGCCTACAAAAAGACCCTACCTACGAGCAGTACTTC. The chain is built from TRBV4-2 and TRBJ2-7; D is undetermined. The CDR3 has 15 amino acids. V gave up 4 bases and J gave up 2 bases, with 15 bases separating them. The germline V gene has CDR1 LGHNA and CDR2 YNFKEQ.

The CDR3 DNA is TGTGCCAGCTCAGTTGGGATATACAATGAGCAGTTCTTC. Protein: CASSVGIYNEQFF. The V and J genes are TRBV6-4 and TRBJ2-1; the D is unclear. Germline lookup yields CDR1 MRHNA and CDR2 SNTAGT. This CDR3 is built from 13 residues. Deletions cut 8 bases from V and 4 bases from J, with 12 bases between.

This chain joins TRBV10-2 and TRBJ2-7; no firm D call. CDR3 length: 9 amino acids. V gave up 3 bases and J gave up 6 bases, with 0 bases separating them. Germline CDR1 reads WSHSY; CDR2 reads SAAADI. In nucleotides, the CDR3 is TGCGCCAGCAGTGACGAGCAGTACTTC. Translating gives CASSDEQYF.

The chain couples TRBV9 to TRBJ2-7, with 9 nucleotides matching TRBD1. There are 14 residues in the CDR3. Trimming cost V 4 bases and J 7 bases; bases outside gene matches: 9. Germline assignment: CDR1 SGDLS and CDR2 YYNGEE. CDR3 bases: TGTGCCAGCAGCTCGGGGACAGGGCTGTGGGAGCAGTACTTC. Its protein is CASSSGTGLWEQYF.

In regard to this clone: Other nucleotide sequences in the sample specify the same CDR3. The chain combines TRBV5-6 with TRBJ1-5; D is ambiguous. The CDR3 sequence is 13 residues long. The V gene's germline CDR1 is SGHDT and CDR2 YYEEEE. Trimming took off 0 bases at V and 4 bases at J, with 5 bases between the two ends. DNA of the CDR3: TGTGCCAGCAGCTTGGCCAGAAATCAGCCCCAGCATTTT. The encoded protein is CASSLARNQPQHF.

The chain uses TRBV5-1 and TRBJ2-7; D may be TRBD2 (6 bases). CDR1 and CDR2 from the germline V gene are SGHRS and YFSETQ. This CDR3 has 14 amino acids. Trimming pared 1 base from V and 2 bases from J, leaving 10 bases between. The CDR3 spells CASSLIRGTYEQYF. Here the CDR3 DNA reads TGCGCCAGCAGCTTGATACGCGGGACCTACGAGCAGTACTTC.

The genes are TRBV27 and TRBJ2-2; D is uncertain. Trimming stripped 3 bases from V and 0 bases from J, with 8 bases between. Germline-derived CDR1 and CDR2 are MNHEY and SMNVEV (reference sequence). The CDR3 contains 15 residues. CDR3 residues: CASSFTLTNTGELFF. DNA for the CDR3: TGTGCCAGCAGTTTTACACTAACGAACACCGGGGAGCTGTTTTTT.

V and J are TRBV4-1 and TRBJ2-2, with D perhaps TRBD1 or TRBD2 (5 bases each). The CDR3 loop spans 16 amino acids. Trimming removed 0 bases at V and 2 bases at J, with 10 bases between. Germline CDR1 and CDR2: MGHRA and YSYEKL. The CDR3 DNA is TGCGCCAGCAGCCAAGAGCCGGGACCAAACACCGGGGAGCTGTTTTTT. This codes for CASSQEPGPNTGELFF.

The chain couples TRBV5-1 to TRBJ2-5; either TRBD1 or TRBD2 may fit D (5 bases each). The length of the CDR3 is 12 residues. Germline V gene data show CDR1 as SGHRS and CDR2 as YFSETQ. The V end lost 5 bases, the J end lost 7 bases, and 12 bases lay between the germline ends. CDR3 amino acids: CASRFGAGTQYF. The CDR3 nucleotides are TGCGCCAGCAGGTTTGGGGCGGGGACCCAGTACTTC.

The chain couples TRBV11-2 to TRBJ2-2; D gene ambiguous. Between the trimmed V and J ends, which lost 6 bases and 5 bases, there was a span of 10 bases. CDR1 SGHAT and CDR2 FQNNGV come from the germline V gene. This CDR3 is 13 amino acids long. In DNA, the CDR3 is TGTGCCAGCAGACCGGACGGGACCGGGGAGCTGTTTTTT. Its protein is CASRPDGTGELFF.

The CDR3 DNA is TGTGCCTGCTCTACAGGGAGCACTGAAGCTTTCTTT. Translated: CACSTGSTEAFF. The genes are TRBV7-9 and TRBJ1-1; possibly TRBD1 for D (6 bases). Germline CDR1 is SEHNR and CDR2 is FQNEAQ (reference sequence). Trimming pared 11 bases from V and 4 bases from J, leaving 14 bases between. CDR3 length: 12 residues.